The 10 T cell receptor beta chains given below trace back to one sample, sequenced in a study of early T cells in non-severe SARS-CoV-2 infection. TCRdb called the 5' RACE reads again in MiXCR, with one record for every CDR3 protein. The table records roughly 120,000 distinct CDR3 sequences, 10% to 15% of them present only once. Sequencing used whole blood, obtained at baseline. Receptors were obtained from an adult who was a healthcare worker with PCR-confirmed SARS-CoV-2 infection or an uninfected control (not recorded which).

A word on this clonotype: This may come from a read error, since a much larger clone is one base off. This CDR3 is missing its conserved last phenylalanine or tryptophan, likely due to a read error. The rearrangement uses TRBV5-1 and TRBJ2-1; 12 bases match TRBD2. CDR1 is SGHRS and CDR2 is YFSETQ in the germline V gene. The CDR3 is 16 amino acids. J was trimmed by 5 bases and V by 4 bases; bases with no gene match: 7. CDR3 DNA: TGCGCCAGCAGCCCTAGCGGGAGGGATGGGAACAATGAGCAGTTCATC. Translation: CASSPSGRDGNNEQFI.

V gene TRBV18 combines with J gene TRBJ2-1, with 7 bases identical to TRBD1. Per germline, CDR1 KGHSH and CDR2 LQKENI. V lost 6 bases and J lost 6; bases outside the gene matches: 2. The CDR3 has 12 amino acids. CDR3 coding DNA: TGTGCCAGCTCGCAGGGGGTCAATGAGCAGTTCTTC. Protein sequence: CASSQGVNEQFF.

The rearrangement uses TRBV20-1 and TRBJ2-1, with unresolved D. The germline CDR1 and CDR2 sequences are DFQATT and SNEGSKA (reference sequence). The V end lost 3 bases, the J end lost 0 bases, and 9 bases lay between the germline ends. The CDR3 is made up of 14 amino acids. DNA for the CDR3: TGCAGTGCTAGGACGTGGAGCTCCTACAATGAGCAGTTCTTC. It specifies CSARTWSSYNEQFF.

This clonotype has only a few counts. V is TRBV28 and J is TRBJ1-5, with a possible D match to TRBD1 (6 bases). Germline V gives CDR1 MDHEN, CDR2 SYDVKM. The ends were cut back, 3 bases at V and 1 base at J, with 13 bases in the middle. This CDR3 has 16 residues. Here the CDR3 DNA reads TGTGCCAGCAGTTTCAGGGGAGTAAAAAGCAATCAGCCCCAGCATTTT. Protein: CASSFRGVKSNQPQHF.

The chain couples TRBV5-5 to TRBJ1-1; D is perhaps TRBD1 (5 bases). The CDR3 is made up of 16 amino acids. V was shortened by 5 bases and J by 4 bases, with 21 bases between the two germline ends. CDR1 is SGHKS, CDR2 YYEKEE, per germline (reference sequence). CDR3 amino acids: CASRVRDPRGSTEAFF. CDR3 nucleotide sequence: TGTGCCAGCAGGGTCCGGGACCCGAGGGGAAGCACTGAAGCTTTCTTT.

This rearrangement joins TRBV18 to TRBJ2-2; 8 bases line up with TRBD1. Germline values: CDR1 KGHSH, CDR2 LQKENI. The CDR3 loop spans 15 amino acids. V lost 2 bases to trimming and J lost 6 bases; unmatched junction nucleotides: 5. CDR3 sequence: CASSPGQGAAGELFF. CDR3 bases: TGTGCCAGCTCACCAGGGCAGGGGGCCGCCGGGGAGCTGTTTTTT.

As regards this clonotype: A much bigger clone sits one base away, suggesting this may be a read error. The CDR3 region has the DNA TGTGCCTGGAGGATAGGGGGCTATGGCTACACCTTC. Residues: CAWRIGGYGYTF. The rearrangement uses TRBV30 and TRBJ1-2, with a tentative D call TRBD1 (6 bases). V was pared by 3 bases and J by 4 bases, with 9 bases between. Germline CDR1 reads GTSNPN; CDR2 reads SVGIG (reference sequence). The CDR3 runs 12 residues.

The table lists this clonotype with a few counts. V gene TRBV24-1 combines with J gene TRBJ2-2; D unclear. The V and J ends lost 3 bases and 6 bases respectively, with 16 bases between them. The germline CDR1 and CDR2 sequences are KGHDR and SFDVKD. The CDR3 consists of 16 residues. CDR3 nucleotide sequence: TGTGCCACCAGTGATAGGGCCCTTCCTTGGTCCGGGGAGCTGTTTTTT. Translation gives CATSDRALPWSGELFF.

This clonotype was seen only a few times. The chain uses TRBV27 and TRBJ1-6; D not resolved. Germline CDR1 and CDR2: MNHEY and SMNVEV (reference sequence). The CDR3 extends over 14 amino acids. Trimming took off 3 bases at V and 9 bases at J, with 12 bases between the two ends. The DNA of the CDR3 is TGTGCCAGCAGTTTGAAGTCCCGAGGTTCACCCCTCCACTTT. This encodes CASSLKSRGSPLHF.

This clonotype appeared a few times. The rearrangement links TRBV20-1 to TRBJ2-5; 11 nucleotides agree with TRBD2. The ends lost 6 bases at V and 3 bases at J; junction bases unmatched: 9. This CDR3 is built from 15 residues. The germline V gene encodes CDR1 DFQATT and CDR2 SNEGSKA (reference sequence). CDR3 sequence: CSALLILAGEETQYF. The CDR3 nucleotides read TGCAGTGCCTTGCTAATACTAGCGGGAGAAGAGACCCAGTACTTC.